The clone carrying this T cell receptor (beta chain) was observed at least ten times. TCRdb ran MiXCR on the 5' RACE reads and lists one entry per CDR3 protein. The data show about 570,000 distinct CDR3 sequences, 9.5% to 10% seen once. The CDR3 loop spans 14 amino acids. V shed 4 bases, J shed 2 bases, and the junction held 6 bases outside the gene matches. Germline CDR1 and CDR2: SGHNT and YYREEE (reference sequence). These data belong to a study of identical twins. These data were also reused for a study on yellow fever vaccine responses in identical twins.

Sequencing input: PBMCs. The chain recombines TRBV5-4 with TRBJ2-7, with TRBD2 matching over 7 bases. This clonotype originated in a woman aged 18-29 years in good health. CDR3 amino acids: CASSPGRGTYEQYF. CDR3 DNA sequence: TGTGCCAGCAGCCCGGGGAGGGGAACCTACGAGCAGTACTTC.